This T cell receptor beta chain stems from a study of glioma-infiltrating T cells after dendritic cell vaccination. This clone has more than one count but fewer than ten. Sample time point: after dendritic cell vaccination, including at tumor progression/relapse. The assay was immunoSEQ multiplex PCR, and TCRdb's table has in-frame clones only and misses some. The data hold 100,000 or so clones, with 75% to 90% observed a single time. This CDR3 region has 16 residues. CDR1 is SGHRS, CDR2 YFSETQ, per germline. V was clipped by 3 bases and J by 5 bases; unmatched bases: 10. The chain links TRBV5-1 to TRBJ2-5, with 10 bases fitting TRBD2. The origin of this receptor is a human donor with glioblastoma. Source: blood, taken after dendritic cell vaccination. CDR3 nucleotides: TGCGCCAGCAGCTCCGGACAGCGGGGGGGCCAGGAGACCCAGTACTTC. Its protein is CASSSGQRGGQETQYF.